This T cell receptor (beta chain) derives from a study of T cell changes during pregnancy in multiple sclerosis. Germline V gene sequence: CDR1 MDHEN, CDR2 SYDVKM. The CDR3 extends over 18 amino acids. The junction had 13 bases not matched to a gene; V was cut back by 5 bases and J by 0 bases. Generated by immunoSEQ multiplex PCR, the TCRdb table keeps only in-frame clones and is missing some. The table lists approximately 49,000 clones, 88% of them singletons. The sequenced sample was CD4+ T cells from peripheral blood mononuclear cells, obtained in the second trimester of pregnancy. This rearrangement joins TRBV28 to TRBJ2-1; 7 nucleotides match TRBD2. This TCR was sampled from a female donor with multiple sclerosis, enrolled in a pregnancy study. The CDR3 region is CASSPPLGGGSSYNEQFF. DNA of the CDR3: TGTGCCAGCAGTCCACCCCTCGGAGGCGGGAGCTCCTACAATGAGCAGTTCTTC.